This T cell receptor (beta chain) was documented in a study of blood T cell repertoires in COVID-19. The overall study: The samples span acute and convalescent COVID-19 from the United States, Italy and Spain.

V lost 1 base and J 8 bases, leaving 14 bases between the germline ends. CDR1 is LNHDA and CDR2 is SQIVND in the germline V gene (reference sequence). This CDR3 contains 15 residues. Original methodology: Reference gene primer amplification in the assay estimated nucleated cell counts. Clones were read by immunoSEQ multiplex PCR, and TCRdb kept only the in-frame ones, dropping some. V, J and clone size reflect that table, while D and trimming were determined from the DNA. Here the sample spans 84,000 or so clones, around 92% being singletons. Material for sequencing was peripheral blood. This receptor was identified in a woman aged 60 to 75 with active COVID-19. V gene TRBV19 combines with J gene TRBJ1-4; maybe TRBD1 (5 bases). CDR3: CASSIGRLKGEKLFF. The CDR3 bases are TGTGCCAGTAGTATAGGGAGACTGAAGGGGGAAAAACTGTTTTTT.